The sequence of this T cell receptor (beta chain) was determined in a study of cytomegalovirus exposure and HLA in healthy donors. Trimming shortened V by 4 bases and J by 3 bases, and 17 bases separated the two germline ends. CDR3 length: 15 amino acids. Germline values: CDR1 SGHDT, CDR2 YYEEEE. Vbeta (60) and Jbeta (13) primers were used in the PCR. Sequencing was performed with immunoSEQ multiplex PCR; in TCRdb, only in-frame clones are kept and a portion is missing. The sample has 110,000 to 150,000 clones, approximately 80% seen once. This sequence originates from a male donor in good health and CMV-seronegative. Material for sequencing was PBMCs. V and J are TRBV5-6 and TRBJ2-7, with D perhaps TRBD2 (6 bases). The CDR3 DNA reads TGTGCCAGCAGCCCTACCGGGACTTTCTTCTACGAGCAGTACTTC. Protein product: CASSPTGTFFYEQYF. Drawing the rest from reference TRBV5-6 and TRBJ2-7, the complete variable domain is DAGVTQSPTHLIKTRGQQVTLRCSPKSGHDTVSWYQQALGQGPQFIFQYYEEEERQRGNFPDRFSGHQFPNYSSELNVNALLLGDSALYLCASSPTGTFFYEQYFGPGTRLTVT.